Below are 29 T cell receptor beta chains sequenced from a single sample in a study of radiotherapy plus CTLA-4 blockade in lung cancer. The data were produced by immunoSEQ multiplex PCR, yet TCRdb's version contains in-frame clones alone and is incomplete. This table holds over 95,000 clones, roughly 74% found once. The sequencing here drew on peripheral blood, taken from a patient treated with radiotherapy plus ipilimumab. These receptors originate from a human donor with non-small cell lung cancer who had a partial response to radiotherapy plus ipilimumab. Some clones in this sample may be carry-over from other donors' samples.

This chain uses TRBV6-5 with TRBJ1-3; perhaps TRBD1 as D (6 bases). This CDR3 is 15 amino acids long. Trimming left V 6 bases short and J 1 base short, with 13 bases between. Germline-derived CDR1 and CDR2 are MNHEY and SVGAGI. CDR3 sequence: CASRSTGQSGNTIYF. The CDR3 DNA sequence: TGTGCCAGCAGATCCACCGGACAGTCTGGAAACACCATATATTTT.

The chain employs TRBV6-4 and TRBJ2-3; no reliable D call. CDR1 MRHNA and CDR2 SNTAGT come from the germline V gene. This CDR3 spans 14 amino acids. V was trimmed by 3 bases and J by 0 bases, leaving 7 bases between them. The CDR3 region has the DNA TGTGCCAGCAGTGAGGGCCTCAGCACAGATACGCAGTATTTT. Translating it yields CASSEGLSTDTQYF.

This sequence joins TRBV7-8 and TRBJ2-3, with 9 bases fitting TRBD1. Trimming cost V 5 bases and J 4 bases; bases outside gene matches: 7. This CDR3 comprises 15 residues. Germline values: CDR1 SGHVS, CDR2 FQNEAQ. The CDR3 sequence: CASSQGQGNSDTQYF. The CDR3 nucleotides read TGTGCCAGCAGCCAAGGACAGGGGAACTCAGATACGCAGTATTTT.

The chain links TRBV19 to TRBJ2-5, with 7 bases that match TRBD1. Per the germline V gene, CDR1 is LNHDA and CDR2 is SQIVND (reference sequence). This CDR3 is built from 14 residues. V lost 5 bases to trimming and J lost 7 bases; unmatched junction nucleotides: 10. CDR3: CASSGTDKVGTQYF. In DNA, the CDR3 is TGTGCCAGTAGTGGGACAGACAAAGTAGGGACCCAGTACTTC.

The chain employs TRBV6-5 and TRBJ1-1; D might be TRBD1 (6 bases). Per germline, CDR1 MNHEY and CDR2 SVGAGI. The V end was cut by 5 bases, the J end by 1 base, with 8 bases between. The CDR3 is 13 residues long. DNA of the CDR3: TGTGCCAGCAGTCGGACAGCGAACACTGAAGCTTTCTTT. This translates into CASSRTANTEAFF.

The chain is built from TRBV7-6 and TRBJ1-1; perhaps TRBD1 as D (5 bases). With 6 bases removed from V and 3 bases from J, the gap between germline ends came to 20 bases. CDR1 and CDR2 (germline): SGHVS, FNYEAQ. The CDR3 runs to 16 residues. CDR3 nucleotide sequence: TGTGCCAGCAGTTCTCGACGGGGGGGAGCTTACACTGAAGCTTTCTTT. Translated, it gives CASSSRRGGAYTEAFF.

Concerning this clone itself: The sample holds other DNA sequences that translate to the same CDR3. The chain recombines TRBV5-1 with TRBJ2-5; TRBD1 is a possible D gene (6 bases). Looked up from germline, CDR1 is SGHRS and CDR2 is YFSETQ. V was cut by 0 bases and J by 1 base, with 7 bases left in between. This CDR3 is 14 amino acids long. Here the CDR3 reads CASSLGGPQETQYF. The DNA for the CDR3 is TGCGCCAGCAGCTTGGGGGGGCCCCAAGAGACCCAGTACTTC.

This rearrangement joins TRBV5-1 to TRBJ2-7; D is possibly TRBD2 (6 bases). The V end was cut by 2 bases, the J end by 6 bases, with 12 bases between. The CDR3 has 13 amino acids. Germline V gene lookup returns CDR1 SGHRS and CDR2 YFSETQ. The CDR3 DNA follows: TGCGCCAGCAGCTTTAGCGGCCCCGTCGAGCAGTACTTC. It yields the protein CASSFSGPVEQYF.

The chain carries TRBV6-1 and TRBJ1-3, with 7 nucleotides matching TRBD1. There are 16 residues in the CDR3. The ends lost 2 bases at V and 4 bases at J; junction bases unmatched: 8. CDR1 and CDR2 from the germline V gene are MNHNS and SASEGT. This CDR3 reads CASSEQPRGRGNTIYF. The CDR3 DNA is TGTGCCAGCAGTGAACAGCCTAGGGGGCGGGGAAACACCATATATTTT.

The genes are TRBV28 and TRBJ1-4, with 7 bases aligning to TRBD1. J lost 9 bases, V lost 5 bases, and 9 bases had no gene match. The CDR3 has 14 amino acids. Per the germline V gene, CDR1 is MDHEN and CDR2 is SYDVKM. CDR3 region: CASSNRGRAQKLFF. The CDR3 nucleotides are TGTGCCAGCAGTAACAGGGGACGGGCGCAAAAACTGTTTTTT.

This clone was found a few times. CDR3 coding DNA: TGCGCCAGCAGCCGACAGGACGGCACTGAAGCTTTCTTT. Translating gives CASSRQDGTEAFF. This rearrangement joins TRBV5-1 to TRBJ1-1; possibly TRBD1 for D (6 bases). Germline CDR1 is SGHRS and CDR2 is YFSETQ. The CDR3 length is 13 residues. The V gene lost 4 bases and the J gene lost 4 bases, with 11 bases spanning the gap.

This clone was recorded only once. The same CDR3 is also encoded by other DNA sequences in this sample. The chain links TRBV5-1 to TRBJ1-2, with a tentative D call TRBD1 (6 bases). The V end was cut by 2 bases, the J end by 4 bases, with 9 bases between. This CDR3 contains 13 residues. The germline V gene has CDR1 SGHRS and CDR2 YFSETQ. The CDR3 DNA sequence: TGCGCCAGCAGCTTAGGACAGAGCTATGGCTACACCTTC. Its translation is CASSLGQSYGYTF.

V usage is TRBV5-8 and J usage is TRBJ1-1, with 7 bases identical to TRBD1. The CDR3 consists of 15 residues. The J segment lost 6 bases and the V segment lost 4 bases, leaving 12 bases of the junction unmatched. CDR1 and CDR2 from the germline V gene are SGHTS and YDEGEE. The CDR3 DNA sequence: TGTGCCAGCAGCGTTTGGACAGGTGGGGGACCTGAAGCTTTCTTT. Translated: CASSVWTGGGPEAFF.

The chain combines TRBV7-2 with TRBJ2-2, with D maybe TRBD2 (7 bases). Looked up from germline, CDR1 is SGHTA and CDR2 is FQGNSA. The CDR3 length is 16 residues. Deletions cut 1 base from V and 8 bases from J, with 17 bases between. The CDR3 spells CASSLEGGGPGGELFF. The CDR3 bases are TGTGCCAGCAGCTTAGAAGGCGGGGGCCCTGGTGGGGAGCTGTTTTTT.

The rearrangement uses TRBV18 and TRBJ1-2; D gene ambiguous. The CDR3 runs to 15 residues. Trimming took 3 bases from V and 0 from J, leaving 11 bases between them. CDR1 KGHSH and CDR2 LQKENI come from the germline V gene. In nucleotides, the CDR3 is TGTGCCAGCTCACCGAGGCACCAAGCTAACTATGGCTACACCTTC. This codes for CASSPRHQANYGYTF. Supplemented by reference TRBV18 and TRBJ1-2, the full variable domain reads NAGVMQNPRHLVRRRGQEARLRCSPMKGHSHVYWYRQLPEEGLKFMVYLQKENIIDESGMPKERFSAEFPKEGPSILRIQQVVRGDSAAYFCASSPRHQANYGYTFGSGTRLTVV.

This rearrangement joins TRBV6-1 to TRBJ1-2; D remains ambiguous. The CDR3 extends over 16 amino acids. Germline loops: CDR1 MNHNS, CDR2 SASEGT. V lost 3 bases and J lost 5, with 19 bases in between. CDR3 nucleotides: TGTGCCAGCAGTGAGGGCTACGGTCCCACGGGGTATGGCTACACCTTC. Its protein product is CASSEGYGPTGYGYTF.

This chain joins TRBV18 and TRBJ1-5; 7 bases agree with TRBD1. The V and J ends lost 5 bases and 2 bases, in that order; junction bases with no gene match: 6. The V gene's germline CDR1 is KGHSH and CDR2 LQKENI. The CDR3 is made up of 15 amino acids. This CDR3 is CASSGGGGGNQPQHF. CDR3 in DNA: TGTGCCAGCTCAGGAGGGGGCGGCGGCAATCAGCCCCAGCATTTT.

The gene calls are TRBV25-1 and TRBJ2-1, with 12 bases aligning to TRBD2. The germline V gene encodes CDR1 MGHDK and CDR2 SYGVNS. With 3 bases clipped from V and 7 bases from J, the junction kept 4 bases outside the gene matches. CDR3 length equals 15 residues. CDR3 sequence reads: CASSETSGRPNEQFF. CDR3 bases: TGTGCCAGCAGTGAGACTAGCGGGAGACCTAATGAGCAGTTCTTC.

This chain uses TRBV5-5 with TRBJ2-5; possibly TRBD1 for D (6 bases). V lost 2 bases and J 9 bases, leaving 11 bases between the germline ends. The CDR3 consists of 12 residues. The germline gives CDR1 SGHKS, CDR2 YYEKEE (reference sequence). The CDR3 nucleotides are TGTGCCAGCAGCTTACAGGGCCAGGCCCAGTACTTC. Encoded protein: CASSLQGQAQYF.

This chain uses TRBV7-2 with TRBJ2-3; 7 bases map to TRBD1. V was pared by 1 base and J by 1 base, with 5 bases of the junction left unmatched. CDR1 is SGHTA, CDR2 FQGNSA, per germline. The CDR3 runs 16 residues. CDR3 protein: CASSLGAGGGTDTQYF. The CDR3 coding sequence is TGTGCCAGCAGCTTAGGAGCAGGGGGAGGCACAGATACGCAGTATTTT. The whole variable domain, filled in from reference TRBV7-2 and TRBJ2-3, reads GAGVSQSPSNKVTEKGKDVELRCDPISGHTALYWYRQSLGQGLEFLIYFQGNSAPDKSGLPSDRFSAERTGGSVSTLTIQRTQQEDSAVYLCASSLGAGGGTDTQYFGPGTRLTVL.

The V gene is TRBV18, the J gene TRBJ2-7; TRBD2 aligns across 8 bases. Germline-derived CDR1 and CDR2 are KGHSH and LQKENI. The CDR3 sequence is 18 residues long. The ends lost 6 bases at V and 7 bases at J; junction bases unmatched: 23. CDR3 loop: CASSLHPPSGRGVWEQYF. Written as DNA, the CDR3 is TGTGCCAGCTCGCTTCACCCCCCAAGCGGGAGAGGGGTCTGGGAGCAGTACTTC. The full variable domain, its missing parts supplied by reference TRBV18 and TRBJ2-7, is NAGVMQNPRHLVRRRGQEARLRCSPMKGHSHVYWYRQLPEEGLKFMVYLQKENIIDESGMPKERFSAEFPKEGPSILRIQQVVRGDSAAYFCASSLHPPSGRGVWEQYFGPGTRLTVT.

This clone was recorded a few times. The chain is built from TRBV5-4 and TRBJ2-4; perhaps TRBD2 as D (5 bases). CDR3 length: 15 residues. The germline V gene has CDR1 SGHNT and CDR2 YYREEE (reference sequence). Trimming shortened V by 2 bases and J by 2 bases, and 11 bases separated the two germline ends. CDR3 nucleotides: TGTGCCAGCAGCTTCCTACTAGATTCCAAAAACATTCAGTACTTC. Protein: CASSFLLDSKNIQYF.

This chain connects TRBV6-1 to TRBJ2-7, with D perhaps matching TRBD1 (5 bases). In germline, CDR1 is MNHNS, CDR2 SASEGT. The CDR3 contains 13 residues. The germline V and J ends were trimmed by 8 bases and 2 bases, with 13 bases remaining between them. CDR3 coding DNA: TGTGCCAGCGGGGCAGGTCCAGCCTACGAGCAGTACTTC. Translated: CASGAGPAYEQYF.

The chain is built from TRBV5-8 and TRBJ2-1; no reliable D call. Germline CDR1 reads SGHTS; CDR2 reads YDEGEE. Trimming left V 5 bases short and J 4 bases short, with 13 bases between. The CDR3 is 14 residues long. The DNA of the CDR3 is TGTGCCAGCAGATATCATCACAGTTACAATGAGCAGTTCTTC. Translation gives CASRYHHSYNEQFF. The full variable domain, completed using reference TRBV5-8 and TRBJ2-1, is EAGVTQSPTHLIKTRGQQATLRCSPISGHTSVYWYQQALGLGLQFLLWYDEGEERNRGNFPPRFSGRQFPNYSSELNVNALELEDSALYLCASRYHHSYNEQFFGPGTRLTVL.

A word on this clone: An end of the junction does not agree with germline; a read error may underlie this. The chain employs TRBV10-1 and TRBJ2-2; 10 bases fit TRBD2. This CDR3 comprises 14 residues. Germline loops: CDR1 WNHNN, CDR2 SYGVQD (reference sequence). The CDR3 spells CASSTSGNAGELFF. The CDR3 nucleotides are TGCGCCAGCAGTACTAGCGGGAACGCCGGGGAGCTGTTTTTT.

The chain's CDR3 is CASSLQGSSYEQYF. The CDR3 DNA is TGTGCCAGCAGTTTACAGGGGAGCTCCTACGAGCAGTACTTC. This chain connects TRBV28 to TRBJ2-7; D possibly corresponds to TRBD1 (6 bases). The length of the CDR3 is 14 residues. CDR1 is MDHEN and CDR2 is SYDVKM in the germline V gene. The V and J ends lost 2 bases and 0 bases respectively, with 8 bases between them.

The chain joins TRBV5-6 to TRBJ2-7; D call uncertain. The CDR3 loop spans 12 amino acids. Germline assignment: CDR1 SGHDT and CDR2 YYEEEE. Trimming removed 1 base at V and 3 bases at J, with 5 bases between. The CDR3 DNA reads as TGTGCCAGCAGCTTGTTATTCTACGAGCAGTACTTC. Protein: CASSLLFYEQYF.

This rearrangement joins TRBV5-1 to TRBJ2-3, with 8 positions matching TRBD2. Germline lookup yields CDR1 SGHRS and CDR2 YFSETQ. V gave up 4 bases and J gave up 0 bases; unmatched junction bases: 7. This CDR3 spans 16 amino acids. The CDR3 reads CASSQQIAGSTDTQYF. CDR3 in DNA: TGCGCCAGCAGCCAGCAAATAGCGGGGAGCACAGATACGCAGTATTTT. Full variable domain (rest looked up from reference TRBV5-1 and TRBJ2-3): KAGVTQTPRYLIKTRGQQVTLSCSPISGHRSVSWYQQTPGQGLQFLFEYFSETQRNKGNFPGRFSGRQFSNSRSEMNVSTLELGDSALYLCASSQQIAGSTDTQYFGPGTRLTVL.

The chain combines TRBV7-2 with TRBJ2-6; TRBD1 might be the D (5 bases). The CDR3 loop spans 18 amino acids. Germline CDR1 is SGHTA and CDR2 is FQGNSA. V shed 4 bases and J shed 2 bases, with 18 bases lying between them. In nucleotides, the CDR3 is TGTGCCAGCAGCTCCCACCGAAGGGGTTCCCCTGGGGCCAACGTCCTGACTTTC. Protein product: CASSSHRRGSPGANVLTF.